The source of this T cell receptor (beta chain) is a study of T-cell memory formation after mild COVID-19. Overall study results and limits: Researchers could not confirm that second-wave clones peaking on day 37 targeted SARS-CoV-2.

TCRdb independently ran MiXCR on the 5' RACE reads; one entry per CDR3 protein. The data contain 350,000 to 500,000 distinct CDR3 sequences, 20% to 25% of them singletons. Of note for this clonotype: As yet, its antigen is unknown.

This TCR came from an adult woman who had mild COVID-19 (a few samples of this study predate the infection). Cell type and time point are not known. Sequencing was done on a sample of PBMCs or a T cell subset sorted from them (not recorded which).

The CDR3 sequence is CASSSDRDEAFF. DNA of the CDR3: TGTGCCAGCAGTTCGGACAGGGATGAAGCTTTCTTT. The chain recombines TRBV6-5 with TRBJ1-1, with TRBD1 identical over 8 bases. Germline V lookup: CDR1 MNHEY, CDR2 SVGAGI. V lost 4 bases and J lost 7; bases outside the gene matches: 2. The CDR3 has 12 residues.